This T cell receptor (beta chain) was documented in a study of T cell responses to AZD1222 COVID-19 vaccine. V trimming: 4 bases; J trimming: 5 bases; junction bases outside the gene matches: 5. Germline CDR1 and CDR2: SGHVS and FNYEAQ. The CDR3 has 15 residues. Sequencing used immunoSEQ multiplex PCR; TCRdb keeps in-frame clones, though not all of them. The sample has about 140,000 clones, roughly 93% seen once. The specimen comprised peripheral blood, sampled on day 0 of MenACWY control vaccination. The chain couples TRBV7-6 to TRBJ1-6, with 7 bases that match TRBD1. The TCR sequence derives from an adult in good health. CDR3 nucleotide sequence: TGTGCCAGCAGCTACAGACAGGGCAATAATTCACCCCTCCACTTT. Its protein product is CASSYRQGNNSPLHF.